The 32 T cell receptor beta chains below all came from one sample that was sequenced in a study of T cells in localized non-small cell lung cancer. TCRdb keeps only in-frame clones here, not all; method: immunoSEQ multiplex PCR. The table shows more than 45,000 clones, with approximately 88% occurring only once. The source was peripheral blood mononuclear cells, collected before any cancer treatment. These receptors came from a man aged 40-75 years with stage III lung adenocarcinoma.

V gene TRBV25-1 combines with J gene TRBJ1-2; perhaps TRBD1 as D (5 bases). Germline V gene data show CDR1 as MGHDK and CDR2 as SYGVNS. The CDR3 has 15 residues. The V end lost 3 bases, the J end lost 1 base, and 12 bases lay between the germline ends. CDR3 amino acids: CASSELNRNNYGYTF. The CDR3 DNA reads TGTGCCAGCAGTGAGCTGAACAGGAATAACTATGGCTACACCTTC.

The genes are TRBV7-2 and TRBJ2-1; D possibly uses TRBD1 or TRBD2 (5 bases each). Germline assignment: CDR1 SGHTA and CDR2 FQGNSA. The V end lost 4 bases, the J end lost 8 bases, and 18 bases lay between the germline ends. The CDR3 has 15 residues. The CDR3 protein is CASSSALLGVDEQFF. In DNA form, the CDR3 reads TGTGCCAGCAGCTCTGCCCTGTTGGGGGTCGATGAGCAGTTCTTC.

CDR3 amino acids: CASTHSLAGGKGDTQYF. The CDR3 coding sequence is TGTGCCAGCACCCACTCCTTAGCGGGGGGGAAGGGAGATACGCAGTATTTT. The chain has TRBV9 and TRBJ2-3; 11 positions agree with TRBD2. The CDR3 is 17 residues long. Trimming took 6 bases from V and 5 from J; bases not matched to a gene: 14. Germline V gene sequence: CDR1 SGDLS, CDR2 YYNGEE.

The gene calls are TRBV2 and TRBJ1-4; possibly TRBD1 for D (6 bases). Trimming cost V 8 bases and J 4 bases, with 14 bases left between them. The germline CDR1 and CDR2 sequences are SNHLY and FYNNEI. The CDR3 totals 14 residues. The CDR3 DNA reads as TGTGCCAGCCTTAGGACAGCTTTTAATGAAAAACTGTTTTTT. Protein product: CASLRTAFNEKLFF.

A remark on this clone: Compared with germline, one end of the junction differs, possibly owing to a read error. V usage is TRBV5-1 and J usage is TRBJ2-1; D perhaps matches TRBD2 (5 bases). In germline, CDR1 is SGHRS, CDR2 YFSETQ. The CDR3 consists of 15 residues. Written as DNA, the CDR3 is TGCGCCAGCAGCTTGGTTGGAGGAGGTGACAAGGAGCAGTTCTTC. This translates into CASSLVGGGDKEQFF.

The CDR3 region is CASSDHRGSGNTIYF. The CDR3 nucleotides read TGTGCCAGCAGTGATCACAGGGGTTCTGGAAACACCATATATTTT. The chain is built from TRBV25-1 and TRBJ1-3; 7 bases are a match to TRBD1. CDR1 and CDR2 (germline): MGHDK, SYGVNS. The CDR3 totals 15 residues. V lost 3 bases and J lost 1; bases outside the gene matches: 3. Complete variable domain (other parts from reference TRBV25-1 and TRBJ1-3): EADIYQTPRYLVIGTGKKITLECSQTMGHDKMYWYQQDPGMELHLIHYSYGVNSTEKGDLSSESTVSRIRTEHFPLTLESARPSHTSQYLCASSDHRGSGNTIYFGEGSWLTVV.

V is TRBV18 and J is TRBJ2-1, with D maybe TRBD2 (5 bases). Germline V gives CDR1 KGHSH, CDR2 LQKENI. The CDR3 covers 12 residues. Trimming removed 3 bases from V and 8 bases from J, with 8 bases in between. CDR3 loop: CASSPQEDEQFF. Written as DNA, the CDR3 is TGTGCCAGCTCACCGCAGGAGGATGAGCAGTTCTTC. Full variable domain (rest looked up from reference TRBV18 and TRBJ2-1): NAGVMQNPRHLVRRRGQEARLRCSPMKGHSHVYWYRQLPEEGLKFMVYLQKENIIDESGMPKERFSAEFPKEGPSILRIQQVVRGDSAAYFCASSPQEDEQFFGPGTRLTVL.

V usage is TRBV7-9 and J usage is TRBJ1-3, with 8 bases lining up with TRBD1. In germline, CDR1 is SEHNR, CDR2 FQNEAQ (reference sequence). There are 16 residues in the CDR3. With V trimmed by 4 bases and J by 4 bases, 9 bases remained unmatched. The CDR3 spells CASSSGQGIIGNTIYF. The CDR3 region has the DNA TGTGCCAGCAGCTCAGGACAGGGTATAATCGGAAACACCATATATTTT.

This chain joins TRBV5-1 and TRBJ2-2; D call uncertain. The V end was cut by 7 bases, the J end by 4 bases, with 14 bases between. Germline V gene lookup returns CDR1 SGHRS and CDR2 YFSETQ. CDR3 length: 14 residues. The CDR3 DNA sequence: TGCGCCAGCGGCCTGCTCGCCTTCACCGGGGAGCTGTTTTTT. Its translation: CASGLLAFTGELFF.

The chain is built from TRBV7-2 and TRBJ2-2; 8 bases are a match to TRBD2. Germline V gene lookup returns CDR1 SGHTA and CDR2 FQGNSA. V dropped 3 bases and J dropped 1; count of bases not matched to a gene: 1. This CDR3 region has 15 residues. The CDR3 DNA reads TGTGCCAGCAGCTTCAGCGGGGGGAACACCGGGGAGCTGTTTTTT. This encodes CASSFSGGNTGELFF.

The chain recombines TRBV6-5 with TRBJ2-5; D possibly corresponds to TRBD2 (6 bases). V lost 10 bases to trimming and J lost 6 bases, with 18 bases between them. From germline, CDR1 is MNHEY and CDR2 SVGAGI. The CDR3 spans 13 residues. The CDR3: CATRWGLEKTQYF. CDR3 bases: TGTGCCACACGATGGGGACTCGAAAAGACCCAGTACTTC.

The V gene is TRBV7-9, the J gene TRBJ2-1; the match to TRBD2 covers 11 bases. Germline lookup yields CDR1 SEHNR and CDR2 FQNEAQ (reference sequence). V trimming: 5 bases; J trimming: 5 bases; junction bases outside the gene matches: 2. CDR3 length: 14 amino acids. The CDR3 DNA reads as TGTGCCAGCAGCGGGACTAGCGGCAACAATGAGCAGTTCTTC. Protein: CASSGTSGNNEQFF.

The genes are TRBV11-1 and TRBJ2-7, with a possible D match to TRBD1 (5 bases). CDR3 length: 15 amino acids. V dropped 5 bases and J dropped 0 bases, with 14 bases sitting between them. From germline, CDR1 is SGHAT and CDR2 FQDESV (reference sequence). CDR3 region: CASSGSWGHSYEQYF. CDR3 DNA: TGTGCCAGCAGCGGTTCATGGGGCCACTCCTACGAGCAGTACTTC. Looking up the rest from reference TRBV11-1 and TRBJ2-7 gives the full variable domain: EAEVAQSPRYKITEKSQAVAFWCDPISGHATLYWYRQILGQGPELLVQFQDESVVDDSQLPKDRFSAERLKGVDSTLKIQPAELGDSAMYLCASSGSWGHSYEQYFGPGTRLTVT.

The J gene is TRBJ1-2, the V gene TRBV19; maybe TRBD1 (5 bases). Trimming took off 5 bases at V and 2 bases at J, with 15 bases between the two ends. CDR1 LNHDA and CDR2 SQIVND come from the germline V gene (reference sequence). The CDR3 loop spans 15 amino acids. The CDR3 bases are TGTGCCAGTAGTCCCCTCGAGGGGCTGAACTATGGCTACACCTTC. Translation gives CASSPLEGLNYGYTF.

The chain links TRBV5-6 to TRBJ2-7; D remains ambiguous. CDR1 SGHDT and CDR2 YYEEEE come from the germline V gene. Deletions cut 0 bases from V and 4 bases from J, with 11 bases between. The CDR3 extends over 14 amino acids. CDR3 residues: CASSLGQIPYEQYF. The CDR3 DNA follows: TGTGCCAGCAGCTTGGGCCAGATACCTTACGAGCAGTACTTC.

V gene TRBV7-2 combines with J gene TRBJ1-1; no clear D. V was pared by 1 base and J by 2 bases, with 8 bases between. This CDR3 contains 14 residues. Germline CDR1 reads SGHTA; CDR2 reads FQGNSA. CDR3 nucleotide sequence: TGTGCCAGCAGCTTAGGGTGGCAAAACACTGAAGCTTTCTTT. Amino acid sequence: CASSLGWQNTEAFF.

This chain's CDR3 is CSVDGTDMRYNEQFF. For the CDR3, the DNA is TGCAGCGTTGATGGGACGGATATGCGATACAATGAGCAGTTCTTC. The chain joins TRBV29-1 to TRBJ2-1; D assignment may be TRBD1 or TRBD2 (5 bases each). Between the trimmed V and J ends, which lost 3 bases and 4 bases, there was a span of 16 bases. Germline V gene lookup returns CDR1 SQVTM and CDR2 ANQGSEA. The CDR3 runs to 15 residues.

The CDR3 sequence: CASSARTGQETQYF. DNA for the CDR3: TGTGCCAGCAGCGCCAGAACAGGTCAAGAGACCCAGTACTTC. The chain is built from TRBV9 and TRBJ2-5, with a tentative D call TRBD1 (5 bases). The V and J ends lost 3 bases and 2 bases respectively, with 11 bases between them. Per germline, CDR1 SGDLS and CDR2 YYNGEE. This CDR3 has 14 amino acids.

The chain employs TRBV7-9 and TRBJ1-1, with TRBD1 as a possible D gene (6 bases). The length of the CDR3 is 14 residues. The ends were cut back, 7 bases at V and 4 bases at J, with 16 bases in the middle. Per the germline V gene, CDR1 is SEHNR and CDR2 is FQNEAQ (reference sequence). The chain's CDR3 is CASIPQGQITEAFF. The CDR3 DNA reads as TGTGCCAGCATTCCCCAGGGGCAGATCACTGAAGCTTTCTTT.

V usage is TRBV9 and J usage is TRBJ2-7; 12 bases map to TRBD2. J lost 3 bases, V lost 4 bases, and 5 bases had no gene match. Germline lookup yields CDR1 SGDLS and CDR2 YYNGEE. This CDR3 has 15 amino acids. CDR3 in DNA: TGTGCCAGCAGCCCCCGGACTAGCGGGAACTACGAGCAGTACTTC. Its protein is CASSPRTSGNYEQYF.

The chain recombines TRBV4-2 with TRBJ1-3; a possible D gene is TRBD1 (5 bases). The V gene's germline CDR1 is LGHNA and CDR2 YNFKEQ. V lost 0 bases, J lost 0 bases, and 15 bases lay in between. The CDR3 covers 18 residues. The CDR3 region is CASSQDWGGGFSGNTIYF. Written as DNA, the CDR3 is TGTGCCAGCAGCCAAGATTGGGGCGGCGGATTCTCTGGAAACACCATATATTTT.

The V call is TRBV4-1, the J call TRBJ2-2, with D possibly being TRBD2 (6 bases). The CDR3 runs to 17 residues. In germline, CDR1 is MGHRA, CDR2 YSYEKL. The V end lost 0 bases, the J end lost 4 bases, and 15 bases lay between the germline ends. The chain's CDR3 is CASSQELRRRGTGELFF. The CDR3 coding sequence is TGCGCCAGCAGCCAAGAATTGAGACGGCGGGGCACCGGGGAGCTGTTTTTT.

This chain links TRBV11-3 with TRBJ1-1; 7 bases are shared with TRBD1. CDR1 SGHNT and CDR2 YENEEA come from the germline V gene. There are 14 residues in the CDR3. The trim removed 3 bases at V and 4 bases at J, leaving 5 bases unmatched. Written as DNA, the CDR3 is TGTGCCAGCAGCTTTGGGACAGAGGGCACTGAAGCTTTCTTT. Amino acid sequence: CASSFGTEGTEAFF.

The rearrangement links TRBV5-6 to TRBJ1-1; no clear D gene. The CDR3 is 14 amino acids. In germline, CDR1 is SGHDT, CDR2 YYEEEE. V was pared by 4 bases and J by 0 bases, with 10 bases between. CDR3 amino acids: CASSLRLVNTEAFF. In DNA, the CDR3 is TGTGCCAGCAGCCTGAGGCTGGTGAACACTGAAGCTTTCTTT.

This rearrangement joins TRBV7-2 to TRBJ2-7; 10 positions match TRBD1. Germline CDR1 and CDR2: SGHTA and FQGNSA. V was clipped by 5 bases and J by 4 bases; unmatched bases: 5. The CDR3 spans 14 residues. CDR3 in DNA: TGTGCCAGCAGCCCCGGGACAGGGGTTTACGAGCAGTACTTC. Its protein product is CASSPGTGVYEQYF.

This sequence joins TRBV2 and TRBJ2-1; possibly TRBD1 for D (6 bases). CDR3 length equals 14 residues. The germline CDR1 and CDR2 sequences are SNHLY and FYNNEI. V was clipped by 6 bases and J by 10 bases, with 19 bases between them. This CDR3 reads CASRYRVSDLEQFF. The CDR3 nucleotides are TGTGCCAGCAGGTACAGGGTTTCGGACCTAGAGCAGTTCTTC.

This clone has a single count. The gene calls are TRBV6-6 and TRBJ2-3; D may match TRBD1 or TRBD2 (5 bases each). V shed 10 bases and J shed 2 bases, with 19 bases lying between them. This CDR3 has 15 amino acids. CDR1 and CDR2 from the germline V gene are MNHNY and SVGAGI (reference sequence). In DNA form, the CDR3 reads TGTGCCACGCACCGAAATGAGGGGTTCACAGATACGCAGTATTTT. Translated: CATHRNEGFTDTQYF.

This rearrangement joins TRBV11-3 to TRBJ2-2; 7 nucleotides align to TRBD1. V was clipped by 3 bases and J by 7 bases; unmatched bases: 8. The CDR3 consists of 15 residues. Germline V gives CDR1 SGHNT, CDR2 YENEEA. CDR3 protein: CASSFEGAMGGELFF. CDR3 nucleotide sequence: TGTGCCAGCAGCTTTGAGGGGGCCATGGGCGGGGAGCTGTTTTTT.

The V and J genes are TRBV7-2 and TRBJ2-3, with 10 bases that match TRBD2. The CDR3 runs to 18 residues. In germline, CDR1 is SGHTA, CDR2 FQGNSA. The ends lost 5 bases at V and 0 bases at J; junction bases unmatched: 11. CDR3 DNA: TGTGCCAGCAGCCCGGTGGTAGCGGGGGGAGTTAGCACAGATACGCAGTATTTT. It is translated as CASSPVVAGGVSTDTQYF. Using reference TRBV7-2 and TRBJ2-3 for the parts outside the CDR3, the full variable domain is GAGVSQSPSNKVTEKGKDVELRCDPISGHTALYWYRQSLGQGLEFLIYFQGNSAPDKSGLPSDRFSAERTGGSVSTLTIQRTQQEDSAVYLCASSPVVAGGVSTDTQYFGPGTRLTVL.

The count of this clone is one. This rearrangement joins TRBV28 to TRBJ2-7; the D is unclear. V was pared by 2 bases and J by 2 bases, with 4 bases between. Germline CDR1 reads MDHEN; CDR2 reads SYDVKM. This CDR3 is 12 amino acids long. This CDR3 reads CASSLGTYEQYF. CDR3 in DNA: TGTGCCAGCAGTTTAGGGACCTACGAGCAGTACTTC.

This chain uses TRBV11-2 with TRBJ2-3, with 9 bases lining up with TRBD1. CDR3 length: 15 residues. Per the germline V gene, CDR1 is SGHAT and CDR2 is FQNNGV. Unmatched junction bases numbered 4, after V lost 2 bases and J lost 4 bases. CDR3 sequence: CASSLSTGGADTQYF. The CDR3 DNA follows: TGTGCCAGCAGCTTATCTACAGGGGGCGCAGATACGCAGTATTTT.

The CDR3: CAWDRTGEAFF. The DNA for the CDR3 is TGTGCCTGGGACCGGACAGGCGAAGCTTTCTTT. The J gene is TRBJ1-1, the V gene TRBV30, with TRBD1 identical over 7 bases. V trimming: 5 bases; J trimming: 8 bases; junction bases outside the gene matches: 5. Germline V gene sequence: CDR1 GTSNPN, CDR2 SVGIG (reference sequence). The CDR3 consists of 11 residues.